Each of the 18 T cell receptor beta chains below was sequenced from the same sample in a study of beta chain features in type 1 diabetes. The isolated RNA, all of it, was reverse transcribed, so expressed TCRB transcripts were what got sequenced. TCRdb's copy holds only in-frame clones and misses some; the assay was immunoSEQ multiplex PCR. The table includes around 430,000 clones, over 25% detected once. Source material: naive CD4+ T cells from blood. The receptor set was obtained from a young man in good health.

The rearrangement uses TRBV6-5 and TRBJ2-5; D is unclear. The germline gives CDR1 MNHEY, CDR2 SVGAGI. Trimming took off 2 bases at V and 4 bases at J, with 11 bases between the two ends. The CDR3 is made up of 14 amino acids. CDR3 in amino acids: CASSYRATGETQYF. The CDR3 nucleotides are TGTGCCAGCAGTTACAGGGCGACGGGAGAGACCCAGTACTTC.

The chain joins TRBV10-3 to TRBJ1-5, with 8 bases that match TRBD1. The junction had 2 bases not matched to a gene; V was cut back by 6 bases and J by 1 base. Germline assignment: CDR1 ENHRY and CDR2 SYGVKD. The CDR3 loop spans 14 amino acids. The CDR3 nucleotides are TGTGCCATCAGCGGACAGGGAAGCAATCAGCCCCAGCATTTT. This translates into CAISGQGSNQPQHF.

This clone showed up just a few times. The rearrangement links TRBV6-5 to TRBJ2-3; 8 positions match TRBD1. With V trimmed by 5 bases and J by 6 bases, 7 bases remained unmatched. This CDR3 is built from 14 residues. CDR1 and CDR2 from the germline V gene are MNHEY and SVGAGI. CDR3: CASSRDRRDDTQYF. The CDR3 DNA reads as TGTGCCAGCAGTCGGGACAGGCGAGACGATACGCAGTATTTT.

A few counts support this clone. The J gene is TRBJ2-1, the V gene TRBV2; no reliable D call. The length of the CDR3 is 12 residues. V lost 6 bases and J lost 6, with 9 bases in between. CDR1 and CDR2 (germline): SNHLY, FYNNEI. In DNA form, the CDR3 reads TGTGCCAGCAGCCCGAGGCTCAATGAGCAGTTCTTC. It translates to CASSPRLNEQFF.

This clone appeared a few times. The CDR3 DNA sequence: TGTGCCTGGAGTTCGGGACAGTTCCTCCATACGCAGTATTTT. As protein: CAWSSGQFLHTQYF. J is TRBJ2-3 and V is TRBV30; 7 bases are shared with TRBD1. The CDR3 has 14 residues. Germline values: CDR1 GTSNPN, CDR2 SVGIG (reference sequence). V gave up 2 bases and J gave up 7 bases; unmatched junction bases: 9.

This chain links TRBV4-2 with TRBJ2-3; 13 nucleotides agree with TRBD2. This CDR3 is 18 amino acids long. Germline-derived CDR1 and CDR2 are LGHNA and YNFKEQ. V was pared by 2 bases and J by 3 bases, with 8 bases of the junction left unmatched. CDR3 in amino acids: CASSQSAPGLAGTDTQYF. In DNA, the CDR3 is TGTGCCAGCAGCCAATCGGCGCCGGGACTAGCGGGGACAGATACGCAGTATTTT.

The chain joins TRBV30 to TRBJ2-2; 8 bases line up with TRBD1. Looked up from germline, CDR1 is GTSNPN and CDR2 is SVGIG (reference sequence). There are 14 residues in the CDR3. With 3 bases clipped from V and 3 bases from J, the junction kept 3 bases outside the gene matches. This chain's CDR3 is CAWRGQVDTGELFF. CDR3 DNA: TGTGCCTGGAGGGGACAGGTAGACACCGGGGAGCTGTTTTTT.

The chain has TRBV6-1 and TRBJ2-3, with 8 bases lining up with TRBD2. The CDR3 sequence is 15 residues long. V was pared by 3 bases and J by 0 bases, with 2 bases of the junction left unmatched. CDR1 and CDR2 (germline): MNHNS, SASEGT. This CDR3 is CASSDSGASTDTQYF. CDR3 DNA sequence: TGTGCCAGCAGTGATAGCGGGGCTAGCACAGATACGCAGTATTTT.

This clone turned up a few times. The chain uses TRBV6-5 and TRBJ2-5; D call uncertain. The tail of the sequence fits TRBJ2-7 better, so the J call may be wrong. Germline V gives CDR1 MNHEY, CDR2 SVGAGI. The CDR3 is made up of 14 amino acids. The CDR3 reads CASSPGRRKYEQYF. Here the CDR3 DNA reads TGTGCCAGCAGTCCTGGACGTCGTAAGTACGAGCAGTACTTC.

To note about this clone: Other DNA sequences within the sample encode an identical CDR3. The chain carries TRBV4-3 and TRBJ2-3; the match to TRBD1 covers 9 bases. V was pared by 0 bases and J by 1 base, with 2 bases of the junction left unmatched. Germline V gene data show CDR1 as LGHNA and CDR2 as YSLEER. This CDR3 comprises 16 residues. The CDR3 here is CASSQEGTGRTDTQYF. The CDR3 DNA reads TGCGCCAGCAGCCAAGAGGGGACAGGGCGCACAGATACGCAGTATTTT.

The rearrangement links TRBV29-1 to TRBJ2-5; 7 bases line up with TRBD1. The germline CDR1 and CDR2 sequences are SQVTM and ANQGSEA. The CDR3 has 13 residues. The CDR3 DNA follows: TGCAGTGCACAGGGGTACCTAGGAGAGACCCAGTACTTC. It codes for CSAQGYLGETQYF.

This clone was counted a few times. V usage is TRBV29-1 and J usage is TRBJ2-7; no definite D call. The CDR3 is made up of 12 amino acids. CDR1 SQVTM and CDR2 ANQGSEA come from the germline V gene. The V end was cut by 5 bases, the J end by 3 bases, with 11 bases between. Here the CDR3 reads CSVQGILYEQYF. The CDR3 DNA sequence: TGCAGCGTTCAAGGTATTCTCTACGAGCAGTACTTC.

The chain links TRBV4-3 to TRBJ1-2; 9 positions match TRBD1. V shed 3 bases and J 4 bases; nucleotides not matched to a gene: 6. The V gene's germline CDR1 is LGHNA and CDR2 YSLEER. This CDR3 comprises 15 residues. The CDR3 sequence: CASSQGQGGSYGYTF. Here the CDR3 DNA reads TGCGCCAGCAGCCAGGGACAGGGAGGATCCTATGGCTACACCTTC.

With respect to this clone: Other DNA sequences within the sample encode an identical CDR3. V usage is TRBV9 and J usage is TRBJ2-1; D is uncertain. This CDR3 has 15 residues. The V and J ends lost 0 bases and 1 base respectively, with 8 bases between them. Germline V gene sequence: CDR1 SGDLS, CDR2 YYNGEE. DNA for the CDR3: TGTGCCAGCAGCGTAGATCCGGGTTCCTACAATGAGCAGTTCTTC. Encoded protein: CASSVDPGSYNEQFF.

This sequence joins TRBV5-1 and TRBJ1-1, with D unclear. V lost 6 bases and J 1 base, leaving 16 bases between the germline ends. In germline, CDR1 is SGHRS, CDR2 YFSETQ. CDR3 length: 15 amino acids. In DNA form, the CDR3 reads TGCGCCAGCAAGGTGCGATCCTGGGAGAACACTGAAGCTTTCTTT. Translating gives CASKVRSWENTEAFF.

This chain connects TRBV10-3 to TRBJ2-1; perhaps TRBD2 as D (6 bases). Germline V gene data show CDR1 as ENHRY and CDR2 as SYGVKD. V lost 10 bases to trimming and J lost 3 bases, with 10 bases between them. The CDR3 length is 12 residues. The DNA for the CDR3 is TGTGCCACAGCCGGGAGCTACAATGAGCAGTTCTTC. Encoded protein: CATAGSYNEQFF.

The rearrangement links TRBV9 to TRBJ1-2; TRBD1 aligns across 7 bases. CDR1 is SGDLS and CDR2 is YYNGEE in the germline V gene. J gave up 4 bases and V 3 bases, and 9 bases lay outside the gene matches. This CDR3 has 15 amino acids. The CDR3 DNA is TGTGCCAGCAGCGCGGGACAGCGTAGCCCCTATGGCTACACCTTC. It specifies CASSAGQRSPYGYTF.

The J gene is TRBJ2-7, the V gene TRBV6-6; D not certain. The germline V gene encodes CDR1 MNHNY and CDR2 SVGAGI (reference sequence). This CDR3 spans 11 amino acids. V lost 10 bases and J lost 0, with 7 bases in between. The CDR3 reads CATGISYEQYF. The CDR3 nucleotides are TGTGCCACAGGAATCTCCTACGAGCAGTACTTC.